One sample yielded the 30 T cell receptor beta chains listed below, sequenced in a study of control samples from healthy donors and cancer patients. Here immunoSEQ multiplex PCR was the method, and the copy in TCRdb shows in-frame clones only, minus some. Here the sample spans 100,000 to 120,000 clones, 83% being singletons. The sample consisted of blood. These receptor sequences come from a woman between 45 and 65 years old in good health.

Worth noting for this clone: One end of the junction is discordant with germline, which a read error may explain. This chain uses TRBV7-2 with TRBJ1-1; no definite D call. The CDR3 is 14 residues long. Germline assignment: CDR1 SGHTA and CDR2 FQGNSA. Here the CDR3 reads CASSLAPVNIEAFF. Here the CDR3 DNA reads TGTGCCAGCAGCTTAGCGCCCGTGAACATTGAAGCTTTCTTT.

The rearrangement links TRBV18 to TRBJ1-1; 8 bases line up with TRBD1. Germline assignment: CDR1 KGHSH and CDR2 LQKENI. This CDR3 spans 14 amino acids. J lost 3 bases, V lost 4 bases, and 4 bases had no gene match. The CDR3: CASSRGQGHTEAFF. The CDR3 DNA follows: TGTGCCAGCTCACGAGGACAGGGACACACTGAAGCTTTCTTT.

The chain couples TRBV7-9 to TRBJ2-7; 7 nucleotides line up with TRBD2. V trimming: 6 bases; J trimming: 2 bases; junction bases outside the gene matches: 4. This CDR3 comprises 13 residues. Germline loops: CDR1 SEHNR, CDR2 FQNEAQ (reference sequence). CDR3 DNA sequence: TGTGCCAGCAGTCTGGGGACTACCTACGAGCAGTACTTC. This translates into CASSLGTTYEQYF.

The chain joins TRBV28 to TRBJ1-5; D not resolved. This CDR3 has 14 amino acids. V lost 7 bases and J 1 base, leaving 11 bases between the germline ends. Germline V gene data show CDR1 as MDHEN and CDR2 as SYDVKM. In nucleotides, the CDR3 is TGTGCCAGCATGTTCAGCTACAGCAATCAGCCCCAGCATTTT. It encodes CASMFSYSNQPQHF.

The chain employs TRBV27 and TRBJ1-2; TRBD1 aligns across 8 bases. Trimming removed 3 bases from V and 2 bases from J; junction bases left unmatched: 2. Per the germline V gene, CDR1 is MNHEY and CDR2 is SMNVEV (reference sequence). The CDR3 extends over 14 amino acids. CDR3 residues: CASSFRTGNYGYTF. Written as DNA, the CDR3 is TGTGCCAGCAGTTTTCGGACAGGGAACTATGGCTACACCTTC.

This chain links TRBV9 with TRBJ1-1; D is unresolved. Trimming cost V 1 base and J 0 bases, with 7 bases left between them. CDR3 length: 14 residues. CDR1 and CDR2 from the germline V gene are SGDLS and YYNGEE. This CDR3 is CASSVNVLNTEAFF. The CDR3 coding sequence is TGTGCCAGCAGCGTAAACGTATTGAACACTGAAGCTTTCTTT. The complete variable domain, with remaining parts taken from reference TRBV9 and TRBJ1-1, reads DSGVTQTPKHLITATGQRVTLRCSPRSGDLSVYWYQQSLDQGLQFLIQYYNGEERAKGNILERFSAQQFPDLHSELNLSSLELGDSALYFCASSVNVLNTEAFFGQGTRLTVV.

The CDR3: CASSPWSGGEYNEQFF. As DNA, the CDR3 is TGTGCCAGCTCACCATGGAGCGGGGGGGAGTACAATGAGCAGTTCTTC. This sequence joins TRBV18 and TRBJ2-1; TRBD2 aligns across 10 bases. Trimming removed 2 bases from V and 4 bases from J; junction bases left unmatched: 5. CDR3 size: 16 residues. Germline CDR1 KGHSH, CDR2 LQKENI.

The rearrangement joins TRBV3-1 (or the pseudogene TRBV3-2) to TRBJ1-3; D is perhaps TRBD1 (6 bases). The CDR3 extends over 14 amino acids. Germline loops: CDR1 LGHDT, CDR2 YNNKEL (reference sequence). Deletions cut 4 bases from V and 1 base from J, with 8 bases between. In DNA, the CDR3 is TGTGCCAGCAGCCTACAGGGTTCTGGAAACACCATATATTTT. This codes for CASSLQGSGNTIYF.

This chain's CDR3 is CASSGGPDTGELFF. CDR3 sequence (DNA): TGTGCCAGCAGCGGAGGGCCGGACACCGGGGAGCTGTTTTTT. V usage is TRBV9 and J usage is TRBJ2-2; possibly TRBD2 for D (5 bases). Trimming removed 3 bases at V and 3 bases at J, with 9 bases between. The CDR3 length is 14 residues. Germline V gives CDR1 SGDLS, CDR2 YYNGEE.

This chain joins TRBV5-4 and TRBJ2-5; tentative D call: TRBD1 (6 bases). Germline CDR1 reads SGHNT; CDR2 reads YYREEE (reference sequence). The CDR3 has 14 residues. The V end was cut by 2 bases, the J end by 1 base, with 9 bases between. This chain's CDR3 is CASSFQGTQETQYF. CDR3 DNA: TGTGCCAGCAGCTTTCAGGGGACCCAAGAGACCCAGTACTTC.

This sequence joins TRBV13 and TRBJ2-7, with D perhaps matching TRBD1 or TRBD2 (5 bases each). Deletions cut 5 bases from V and 2 bases from J, with 13 bases between. The length of the CDR3 is 14 residues. The germline gives CDR1 PRHDT, CDR2 FYEKMQ (reference sequence). The CDR3 DNA follows: TGTGCCAGCAGCACCCGGGACCGGACCTACGAGCAGTACTTC. Translation gives CASSTRDRTYEQYF.

The chain uses TRBV28 and TRBJ1-2, with unresolved D. The CDR3 totals 15 residues. Germline CDR1 MDHEN, CDR2 SYDVKM. Trimming left V 6 bases short and J 0 bases short, with 14 bases between. The CDR3 DNA reads as TGTGCCAGCAGGACCGCGGGGTTAGCTAACTATGGCTACACCTTC. Protein sequence: CASRTAGLANYGYTF.

V is TRBV6-1 and J is TRBJ1-6; D possibly corresponds to TRBD1 (5 bases). V was pared by 1 base and J by 0 bases, with 10 bases between. Germline CDR1 and CDR2: MNHNS and SASEGT. The CDR3 is 17 amino acids. The CDR3, as DNA: TGTGCCAGCAGTGAAGAGGGCAGGGACTCCTATAATTCACCCCTCCACTTT. This sequence encodes CASSEEGRDSYNSPLHF.

This chain connects TRBV9 to TRBJ1-1; D gene uncertain. The CDR3 is 14 amino acids. Trimming took 0 bases from V and 2 from J, leaving 8 bases between them. Germline V gene lookup returns CDR1 SGDLS and CDR2 YYNGEE. CDR3 nucleotides: TGTGCCAGCAGCGTAGGGATTGGTAACACTGAAGCTTTCTTT. Protein sequence: CASSVGIGNTEAFF.

This clone was counted between two and nine times. J is TRBJ2-7 and V is TRBV7-2; 7 nucleotides agree with TRBD2. The CDR3 length is 16 residues. Germline CDR1 SGHTA, CDR2 FQGNSA. With 3 bases clipped from V and 3 bases from J, the junction kept 11 bases outside the gene matches. The CDR3 is CASSFREALGVYEQYF. CDR3 in DNA: TGTGCCAGCAGCTTCCGGGAGGCCCTGGGGGTCTACGAGCAGTACTTC.

The chain couples TRBV3-1 (or the pseudogene TRBV3-2) to TRBJ2-1, with no clear D. Germline V gene sequence: CDR1 LGHDT, CDR2 YNNKEL (reference sequence). This CDR3 comprises 15 residues. V gave up 0 bases and J gave up 0 bases, with 6 bases separating them. The CDR3 region is CASSQDLSSYNEQFF. The DNA for the CDR3 is TGTGCCAGCAGCCAAGATTTAAGCTCCTACAATGAGCAGTTCTTC.

The rearrangement links TRBV19 to TRBJ2-1; 7 bases fit TRBD1. This CDR3 is built from 14 residues. Unmatched junction bases numbered 11, after V lost 8 bases and J lost 7 bases. Germline V lookup: CDR1 LNHDA, CDR2 SQIVND (reference sequence). The CDR3, as DNA: TGTGCCAGTTCCCTTACCGGGACAGAAAATGAGCAGTTCTTC. It translates to CASSLTGTENEQFF.

This clone was seen a handful of times. The V call is TRBV5-4, the J call TRBJ2-1, with 8 bases identical to TRBD1. Per the germline V gene, CDR1 is SGHNT and CDR2 is YYREEE (reference sequence). This CDR3 is built from 16 residues. J was trimmed by 9 bases and V by 3 bases; bases with no gene match: 14. The DNA for the CDR3 is TGTGCCAGCAGCTCGGCCCCGGGACAGGAATATGGTGAGCAGTTCTTC. This codes for CASSSAPGQEYGEQFF. The variable domain in full, with the rest retrieved from reference TRBV5-4 and TRBJ2-1, is ETGVTQSPTHLIKTRGQQVTLRCSSQSGHNTVSWYQQALGQGPQFIFQYYREEENGRGNFPPRFSGLQFPNYSSELNVNALELDDSALYLCASSSAPGQEYGEQFFGPGTRLTVL.

The V gene is TRBV24-1, the J gene TRBJ2-7; the match to TRBD1 covers 11 bases. Germline CDR1 and CDR2: KGHDR and SFDVKD. This CDR3 has 15 residues. With V trimmed by 5 bases and J by 0 bases, 2 bases remained unmatched. Here the CDR3 DNA reads TGTGCCACCAGTGCCGGGACAGGGGGCTCCTACGAGCAGTACTTC. Translating it yields CATSAGTGGSYEQYF.

The genes are TRBV7-2 and TRBJ1-3; D gene uncertain. The CDR3 has 15 amino acids. Germline CDR1 SGHTA, CDR2 FQGNSA. V was shortened by 2 bases and J by 7 bases, with 15 bases between the two germline ends. The CDR3 sequence is CASSLSFSAGNTIYF. CDR3 nucleotide sequence: TGTGCCAGCAGCTTAAGCTTCTCGGCCGGGAACACCATATATTTT.

The chain has TRBV27 and TRBJ1-6, with D uncertain. With 5 bases removed from V and 7 bases from J, the gap between germline ends came to 12 bases. The CDR3 covers 14 residues. Germline CDR1 is MNHEY and CDR2 is SMNVEV (reference sequence). The CDR3 bases are TGTGCCAGCAGTCTCAGGACTGGCAATTCACCCCTCCACTTT. This gives the protein CASSLRTGNSPLHF.

V and J are TRBV13 and TRBJ1-2; the D gene is possibly TRBD1 (5 bases). The CDR3 spans 14 residues. Trimming pared 1 base from V and 7 bases from J, leaving 13 bases between. Germline V CDR1 and CDR2: PRHDT, FYEKMQ (reference sequence). In nucleotides, the CDR3 is TGTGCCAGCAGCTTAGAGCCCAGGGAGGCTGGCTACACCTTC. This translates into CASSLEPREAGYTF.

The rearrangement uses TRBV6-5 and TRBJ1-2; 8 nucleotides line up with TRBD1. Germline values: CDR1 MNHEY, CDR2 SVGAGI. The J segment lost 5 bases and the V segment lost 7 bases, leaving 12 bases of the junction unmatched. This CDR3 region has 15 residues. Written as DNA, the CDR3 is TGTGCCAGCAATCTGGACAGGGTCGTAAATTATGGCTACACCTTC. It translates to CASNLDRVVNYGYTF.

The rearrangement uses TRBV30 and TRBJ1-2; 10 nucleotides line up with TRBD1. Germline values: CDR1 GTSNPN, CDR2 SVGIG (reference sequence). J was trimmed by 7 bases and V by 1 base; bases with no gene match: 6. This CDR3 comprises 14 residues. The CDR3 DNA sequence: TGTGCCTGGAGTGGAGCCGGGACAGGGGCTGGCTACACCTTC. Residues: CAWSGAGTGAGYTF.

The genes are TRBV28 and TRBJ1-2, with D perhaps TRBD1 (5 bases). The CDR3 length is 14 residues. Trimming stripped 2 bases from V and 6 bases from J, with 13 bases between. In germline, CDR1 is MDHEN, CDR2 SYDVKM. The CDR3 coding sequence is TGTGCCAGCAGTTTAGACCTGACAGTACATGGCTACACCTTC. Its translation is CASSLDLTVHGYTF.

This rearrangement joins TRBV5-1 to TRBJ2-3, with D unclear. The V end was cut by 6 bases, the J end by 0 bases, with 14 bases between. CDR1 and CDR2 (germline): SGHRS, YFSETQ. The CDR3 is made up of 15 amino acids. The CDR3 nucleotides read TGCGCCAGCACCCGACAAGTAACTAGCACAGATACGCAGTATTTT. Its protein product is CASTRQVTSTDTQYF. Variable domain in full (rest from reference TRBV5-1 and TRBJ2-3): KAGVTQTPRYLIKTRGQQVTLSCSPISGHRSVSWYQQTPGQGLQFLFEYFSETQRNKGNFPGRFSGRQFSNSRSEMNVSTLELGDSALYLCASTRQVTSTDTQYFGPGTRLTVL.

This chain joins TRBV30 and TRBJ2-1, with TRBD2 matching 16 bases. This CDR3 spans 18 amino acids. Germline V gene lookup returns CDR1 GTSNPN and CDR2 SVGIG (reference sequence). Trimming at V came to 2 bases and at J to 9 bases, leaving 13 bases not matched to a gene. The CDR3: CAWSSGRRGLAGGPEQFF. In nucleotides, the CDR3 is TGTGCCTGGAGTTCAGGGAGAAGGGGACTAGCGGGAGGGCCTGAGCAGTTCTTC.

V usage is TRBV5-4 and J usage is TRBJ1-2; 9 bases agree with TRBD1. CDR3 size: 15 residues. From germline, CDR1 is SGHNT and CDR2 YYREEE (reference sequence). The V and J ends lost 3 bases and 2 bases, in that order; junction bases with no gene match: 5. The chain's CDR3 is CASSSVQGANYGYTF. The CDR3 nucleotides are TGTGCCAGCAGCTCCGTACAGGGGGCAAACTATGGCTACACCTTC.

The rearrangement joins TRBV4-3 to TRBJ2-3; no clear D. Germline CDR1 LGHNA, CDR2 YSLEER. The length of the CDR3 is 19 residues. Trimming left V 0 bases short and J 0 bases short, with 19 bases between. CDR3 bases: TGCGCCAGCAGCCAAGATTTTCGTAAGCGAGCTTCTAGCACAGATACGCAGTATTTT. Its protein product is CASSQDFRKRASSTDTQYF.

The genes are TRBV30 and TRBJ2-2, with 9 positions matching TRBD2. This CDR3 comprises 15 residues. CDR1 and CDR2 (germline): GTSNPN, SVGIG (reference sequence). The V segment lost 5 bases and the J segment 6 bases; nucleotides outside the gene matches: 10. CDR3 residues: CAWGGSGSVPGELFF. CDR3 nucleotide sequence: TGTGCCTGGGGAGGTAGCGGGAGCGTCCCCGGGGAGCTGTTTTTT.